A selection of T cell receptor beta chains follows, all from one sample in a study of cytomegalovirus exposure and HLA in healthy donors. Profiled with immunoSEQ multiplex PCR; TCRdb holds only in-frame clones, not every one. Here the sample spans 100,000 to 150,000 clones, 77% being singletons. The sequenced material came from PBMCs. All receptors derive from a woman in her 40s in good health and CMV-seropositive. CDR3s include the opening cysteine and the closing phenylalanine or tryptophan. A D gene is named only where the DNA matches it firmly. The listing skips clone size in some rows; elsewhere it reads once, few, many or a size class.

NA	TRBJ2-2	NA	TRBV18	TGTGCCAGCTCCCCTGACAGGCTCACCGGGGAGCTGTTTTTT	CASSPDRLTGELFF
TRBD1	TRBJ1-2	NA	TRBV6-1	TGTGCCAGCAGTGAAGCGCTTGGGACAGGGCAGGATGGCTACACCTTC	CASSEALGTGQDGYTF
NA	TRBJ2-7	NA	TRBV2	TGTGCCAGCAGGGAGGGTCGCGACTACGAGCAGTACTTC	CASREGRDYEQYF
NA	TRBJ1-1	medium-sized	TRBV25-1	TGTGCCAGCAGTGAATATGGGGCAGGCGTTGAAGCTTTCTTT	CASSEYGAGVEAFF
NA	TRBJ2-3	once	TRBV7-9	TGTGCCAGCAGGAGTGTGAGAGATACGCAGTATTTT	CASRSVRDTQYF
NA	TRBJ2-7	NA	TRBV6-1	TGTGCCAGCAGTGAAGCGCTAGCTGTACCCTACGAGCAGTACTTC	CASSEALAVPYEQYF
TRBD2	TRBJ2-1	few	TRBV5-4	TGTGCCAGCAGCTTGGAGATTAGCGGGAGGGCCGGTTATGAGCAGTTCTTC	CASSLEISGRAGYEQFF
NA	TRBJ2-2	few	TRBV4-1	TGCGCCAGCAGCCAACGGGTTACCGGGGAGCTGTTTTTT	CASSQRVTGELFF
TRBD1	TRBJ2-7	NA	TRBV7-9	TGTGCCAGCAGCTCCACTGGGACAGCCTACGAGCAGTACTTC	CASSSTGTAYEQYF
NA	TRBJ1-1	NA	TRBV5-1	TGCGCCAGCAGCTCGATGGGGGCGAGGACTGAAGCTTTCTTT	CASSSMGARTEAFF
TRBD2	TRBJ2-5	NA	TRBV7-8	TGTGCCAGCAGCTCACCCGGACTAGCGGGACACCCGGGGGAGACCCAGTACTTC	CASSSPGLAGHPGETQYF
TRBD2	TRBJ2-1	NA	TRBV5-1	TGCGCCAGCAGCTTTAGACCACTAGCGCGAGGGAGCTCCTACAATGAGCAGTTCTTC	CASSFRPLARGSSYNEQFF
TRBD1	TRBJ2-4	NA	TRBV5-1	TGCGCCAGCAGCCCGGGGACAGGGGGAAACATTCAGTACTTC	CASSPGTGGNIQYF
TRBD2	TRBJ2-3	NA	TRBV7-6	TGTGCCAGCAGTCGACTAGCGGGAGGGAGGGCAGATACGCAGTATTTT	CASSRLAGGRADTQYF
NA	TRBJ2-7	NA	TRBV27	TGTGCCAGCAGTTTACCTCTCTCCTACGAGCAGTACTTC	CASSLPLSYEQYF
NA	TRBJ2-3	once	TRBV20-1	TGCAGTGCACTTCTCACAGATACGCAGTATTTT	CSALLTDTQYF
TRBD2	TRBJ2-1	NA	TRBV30	TGTGCCTGGTCAAATCTCGGGACTAGCGGGAGCGGGTACAATGAGCAGTTCTTC	CAWSNLGTSGSGYNEQFF
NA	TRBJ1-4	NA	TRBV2	TGTGCCAGCATACTCGGACCGGGGGAAAAACTGTTTTTT	CASILGPGEKLFF
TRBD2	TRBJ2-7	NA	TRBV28	TGTGCCAGCATGTGGGGGGGGACGTACGAGCAGTACTTC	CASMWGGTYEQYF
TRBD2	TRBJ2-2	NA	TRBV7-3	TGTGCCAGCAGCTTAGCGGGAGGGCCCGCCGGGGAGCTGTTTTTT	CASSLAGGPAGELFF
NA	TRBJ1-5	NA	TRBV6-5	TGTGCCAGCAGATCCACTCAGGGGAAACAGCCCCAGCATTTT	CASRSTQGKQPQHF
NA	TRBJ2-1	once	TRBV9	TGTGCCAGCAGCGTGTATTCCGGGACTGAAGGGAATGAGCAGTTCTTC	CASSVYSGTEGNEQFF
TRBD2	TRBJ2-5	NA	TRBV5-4	TGTGCCAGCAGCTCTCCGACTAGCGTACGCGAAGAGACCCAGTACTTC	CASSSPTSVREETQYF
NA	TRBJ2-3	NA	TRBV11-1	TGTGCCAGCAGCTTGTCAGGGTTGACCACAGATACGCAGTATTTT	CASSLSGLTTDTQYF
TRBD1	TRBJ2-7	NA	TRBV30	TGTGCCTGGAGTGTAGGGACAGGGGCCTACGAGCAGTACTTC	CAWSVGTGAYEQYF
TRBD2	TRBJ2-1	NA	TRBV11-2	TGTGCCAGCAGCCCCTCAGCGGGAGTTTTCGCCAATGAGCAGTTCTTC	CASSPSAGVFANEQFF
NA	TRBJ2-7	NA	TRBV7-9	TGTGCCAGCAGCCCGGACAGACCCTACGAGCAGTACTTC	CASSPDRPYEQYF
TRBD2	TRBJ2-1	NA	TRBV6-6	TGTGCCACATCCACGGGACTAGGAGTCAATGAGCAGTTCTTC	CATSTGLGVNEQFF
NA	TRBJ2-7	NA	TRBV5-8	TGTGCCAGCAGCTTGGACGCCGGAGTCTACGAGCAGTACTTC	CASSLDAGVYEQYF
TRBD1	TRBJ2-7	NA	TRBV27	TGTGCCAGCAGGAGACAGGGGGCGACCTACGAGCAGTACTTC	CASRRQGATYEQYF
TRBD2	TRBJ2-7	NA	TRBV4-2	TGTGCCAGCAGCCAAGTAGCGGGATTAGGTGGGGAGCAGTACTTC	CASSQVAGLGGEQYF
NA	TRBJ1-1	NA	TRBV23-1	TGCGCCAGCAGTCAGGCAGGGGCGAACACTGAAGCTTTCTTT	CASSQAGANTEAFF
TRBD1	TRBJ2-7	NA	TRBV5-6	TGTGCCAGCAGCTACGACAGGGGGGCGCAGTACTTC	CASSYDRGAQYF
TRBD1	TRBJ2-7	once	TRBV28	TGTGCCAGCAGTTTGGGACAGTCATACTCCTACGAGCAGTACTTC	CASSLGQSYSYEQYF
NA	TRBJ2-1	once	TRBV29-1	TGCAGCGGGGAGGGGGGTTCCTACAATGAGCAGTTCTTC	CSGEGGSYNEQFF
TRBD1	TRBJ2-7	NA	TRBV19	TGTGCCAGTAGTGCTACAGGGGCCTCCTACGAGCAGTACTTC	CASSATGASYEQYF
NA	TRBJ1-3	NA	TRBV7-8	TGTGCCAGCAGCCCCCTGGGCAGGATTGGAAACACCATATATTTT	CASSPLGRIGNTIYF